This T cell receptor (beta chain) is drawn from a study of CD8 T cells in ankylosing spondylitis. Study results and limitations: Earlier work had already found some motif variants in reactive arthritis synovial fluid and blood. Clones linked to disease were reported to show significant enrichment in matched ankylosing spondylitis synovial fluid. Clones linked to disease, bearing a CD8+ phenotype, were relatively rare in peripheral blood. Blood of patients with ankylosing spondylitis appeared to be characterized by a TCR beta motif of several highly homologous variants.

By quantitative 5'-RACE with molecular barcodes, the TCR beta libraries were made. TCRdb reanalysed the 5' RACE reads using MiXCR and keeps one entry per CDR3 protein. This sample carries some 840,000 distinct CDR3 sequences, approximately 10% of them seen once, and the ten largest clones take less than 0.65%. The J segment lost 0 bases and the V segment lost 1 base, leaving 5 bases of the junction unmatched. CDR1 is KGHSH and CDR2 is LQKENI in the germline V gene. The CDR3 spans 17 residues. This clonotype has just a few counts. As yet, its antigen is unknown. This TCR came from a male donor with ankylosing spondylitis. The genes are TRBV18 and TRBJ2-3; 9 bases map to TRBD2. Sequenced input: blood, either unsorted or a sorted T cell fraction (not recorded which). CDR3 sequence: CASSPLTSGSSTDTQYF. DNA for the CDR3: TGTGCCAGCTCACCACTGACTAGCGGATCGAGCACAGATACGCAGTATTTT.